The rows below give T cell receptor beta chains drawn from one sample of a study of Graves' ophthalmopathy and Graves' hyperthyroidism. TCRdb re-called the multiplex PCR reads through MiXCR, storing one row per CDR3 protein. The sample lists about 600,000 distinct CDR3 sequences; approximately 35% were seen once. The sample comprised peripheral blood or thyroid tissue (not recorded which). The receptors come from an adult man with Graves' hyperthyroidism. Each CDR3 is given with its conserved first and last residue. The order of the fields is J gene, clone size, D gene, CDR3 length, V gene, CDR3 DNA, CDR3 protein. The D gene is left open where the match is weak. Part of the rows lack a size; the others show once, few, many or a class for expanded clones.

>TRBJ2-7|-|TRBD2|16|TRBV27
TGTGCCAGCAGTCTTGATGCGGGAGGCTACTCCTACGAGCAGTACTTC
CASSLDAGGYSYEQYF
>TRBJ2-1|-|-|13|TRBV7-2
TGTGCCAGCAACCAGGGTACCTACAATGAGCAGTTCTTC
CASNQGTYNEQFF
>TRBJ2-1|-|TRBD2|15|TRBV7-9
TGTGCCAGCAGCTCAAGCGGGGGGGCTTACAATGAGCAGTTCTTC
CASSSSGGAYNEQFF
>TRBJ2-7|-|TRBD1|15|TRBV24-1
TGTGCCACCAGCAGCTCCGGGACAGGGTACTACGAGCAGTACTTC
CATSSSGTGYYEQYF
>TRBJ1-1|few|-|13|TRBV6-1
TGTGCCAGCAGGGGGGGGGTCTGGACTGAAGCTTTCTTT
CASRGGVWTEAFF
>TRBJ2-5|few|-|15|TRBV5-1
TGCGCCAGCAGCTTGGCAGGACTCAACCAAGAGACCCAGTACTTC
CASSLAGLNQETQYF
>TRBJ1-1|few|-|15|TRBV5-8
TGTGCCAGCACCACACCCCGGGAAATGGACACTGAAGCTTTCTTT
CASTTPREMDTEAFF
>TRBJ1-2|many|-|12|TRBV5-6
TGTGCCAGCAGCTTGACTAACTATGGCTACACCTTC
CASSLTNYGYTF
>TRBJ1-2|-|-|11|TRBV29-1
TGCAGCTTAGGCCGGGCCCCAGGCTACACCTTC
CSLGRAPGYTF
>TRBJ2-7|many|-|14|TRBV10-2
TGCGCCAGCAGTCAGGACCCACATTACTACGAGCAGTACTTC
CASSQDPHYYEQYF
>TRBJ2-7|-|TRBD1|15|TRBV5-6
TGTGCCAGCAGCTTTGGGACAGGGATCCCCGGGGAGCAGTACTTC
CASSFGTGIPGEQYF
>TRBJ1-5|many|TRBD1|16|TRBV12-3/TRBV12-4
TGTGCCAGCAGTGGGATCAGGGGGCGCGTCGATCAGCCCCAGCATTTT
CASSGIRGRVDQPQHF
>TRBJ2-7|-|TRBD1|14|TRBV20-1
TGCAGTGCTAGCCGGGACAGTGTTTCCTACGAGCAGTACTTC
CSASRDSVSYEQYF
>TRBJ2-7|once|TRBD2|13|TRBV10-3
TGTGCCATCAGTGAGGCTAGCGGCAATGAGCAGTACTTC
CAISEASGNEQYF
>TRBJ1-5|few|TRBD1|15|TRBV6-1
TGTGCCAGCAGTGGACAGGGGCAGAGCAATCAGCCCCAGCATTTT
CASSGQGQSNQPQHF
>TRBJ2-1|-|TRBD1|15|TRBV12-3/TRBV12-4
TGTGCCAGCACCTTAGGACAGGGGGGCTACAATGAGCAGTTCTTC
CASTLGQGGYNEQFF
>TRBJ1-5|few|TRBD1|18|TRBV12-3/TRBV12-4
TGTGCCAGCAGTTTGGGGACAGGGGGCGCGGGGGGAAATCAGCCCCAGCATTTT
CASSLGTGGAGGNQPQHF
>TRBJ2-3|few|-|11|TRBV10-2
TGCGCCAGCACCGAGAGAGATACGCAGTATTTT
CASTERDTQYF
>TRBJ1-5|many|-|12|TRBV14
TGTGCCAGCAGCCAAGAGAATCAGCCCCAGCATTTT
CASSQENQPQHF
>TRBJ1-5|many|-|13|TRBV20-1
TGCAGTGCTAGACAGGGGATGAATCAGCCCCAGCATTTT
CSARQGMNQPQHF
>TRBJ2-7|few|-|13|TRBV28
TGTGCCAGCAGACTCCCGAGCTCCTACGAGCAGTACTTC
CASRLPSSYEQYF
>TRBJ2-5|many|TRBD2|15|TRBV7-9
TGTGCCAGCAGCTTAGAACTAGCGGGGCGGGAGACCCAGTACTTC
CASSLELAGRETQYF
>TRBJ1-6|many|TRBD1|14|TRBV6-5
TGTGCCAGCAGTCCCGGGACAGGGAGTTCACCCCTCCACTTT
CASSPGTGSSPLHF
>TRBJ2-5|many|TRBD1|15|TRBV5-4
TGTGCCAGCACCCCAAGGGGGACAGACCAAGAGACCCAGTACTTC
CASTPRGTDQETQYF
>TRBJ1-1|many|-|15|TRBV5-1
TGCGCCAGCAGCTTGGGGGGCAGGGTAGGCACTGAAGCTTTCTTT
CASSLGGRVGTEAFF
>TRBJ2-5|-|TRBD2|18|TRBV9
TGTGCCAGCAGTTTAGGACTAGCGGGAGGGGATTTGGGAGAGACCCAGTACTTC
CASSLGLAGGDLGETQYF
>TRBJ1-1|many|-|14|TRBV19
TGTGCCAGTAGTATAGCTGGGGCGCGACTTGAAGCTTTCTTT
CASSIAGARLEAFF
>TRBJ1-1|many|-|11|TRBV6-1
TGTGCCAGCAGTGATAGATCGGAAGCTTTCTTT
CASSDRSEAFF
>TRBJ2-3|-|TRBD1|17|TRBV24-1
TGTGCCACCAGTCCCTACTCCGGGACAGGGGGCACAGATACGCAGTATTTT
CATSPYSGTGGTDTQYF
>TRBJ2-5|many|TRBD1|15|TRBV7-2
TGTGCCAGCAGCTCGGGACAGGCGGGCCAAGAGACCCAGTACTTC
CASSSGQAGQETQYF
>TRBJ2-7|-|TRBD2|15|TRBV7-9
TGTGCCAGCAGCCCGACTAGCGGGAGCGGCCACGAGCAGTACTTC
CASSPTSGSGHEQYF
>TRBJ2-2|-|-|15|TRBV7-3
TGTGCCAGCAGCTTAGATTCTAGGAACGGCGGGGAGCTGTTTTTT
CASSLDSRNGGELFF
>TRBJ1-1|-|-|14|TRBV6-4
TGTGCCAGCTCACCCGTCAGCGACTACACTGAAGCTTTCTTT
CASSPVSDYTEAFF
>TRBJ2-7|many|TRBD2|14|TRBV20-1
TGCAGTGCCGAAATAGCGGGAGGACCCTACGAGCAGTACTTC
CSAEIAGGPYEQYF
>TRBJ1-2|many|-|13|TRBV4-1
TGCGCCAGCAGCCAAGTTGCAGGGGATGGCTACACCTTC
CASSQVAGDGYTF
>TRBJ1-1|many|-|17|TRBV2
TGTGCCAGCAGTGAATGGGGGCCACAGGTTATGAACACTGAAGCTTTCTTT
CASSEWGPQVMNTEAFF
>TRBJ2-5|-|-|17|TRBV7-2
TGTGCCAGCAGCCCACGTCCAGGGATAGAGGGTTCAGAGACCCAGTACTTC
CASSPRPGIEGSETQYF
>TRBJ2-6|many|TRBD1|19|TRBV15
TGTGCCACCAGCAGGGGACAGGGGGCGGAATTTTCTGGGGCCAACGTCCTGACTTTC
CATSRGQGAEFSGANVLTF
>TRBJ2-7|many|-|13|TRBV5-1
TGCGCCAGCAGCCGGGACACCGACTACGAGCAGTACTTC
CASSRDTDYEQYF
>TRBJ1-1|many|TRBD1|12|TRBV7-8
TGTGCCAGCAGCTTGGACAGGGAAGAGGCTTTCTTT
CASSLDREEAFF
>TRBJ1-1|-|TRBD1|15|TRBV29-1
TGCAGCGTTGAATTGGGGGGACAGGGGTCAACTGAAGCTTTCTTT
CSVELGGQGSTEAFF
>TRBJ2-2|-|TRBD1|14|TRBV19
TGTGCCGGAAAACAGGGGTTGGACACCGGGGAGCTGTTTTTT
CAGKQGLDTGELFF
>TRBJ2-3|few|-|13|TRBV20-1
TGCAGTGCTCCGCCCCCGCCATCGGGTGAGCAGTACTTT
CSAPPPPSGEQYF
>TRBJ1-1|many|-|14|TRBV7-2
TGTGCCAGCAGCAAATACCAGGGGAACACTGAAGCTTTCTTT
CASSKYQGNTEAFF
>TRBJ2-5|-|-|13|TRBV10-3
TGTGCCATCAGAGAGGGACACCAAGAGACCCAGCACTTC
CAIREGHQETQHF
>TRBJ2-7|-|-|13|TRBV15
TGTGCCACCAGGGGGTCCTTAACCTACGAGCAGTACTTC
CATRGSLTYEQYF